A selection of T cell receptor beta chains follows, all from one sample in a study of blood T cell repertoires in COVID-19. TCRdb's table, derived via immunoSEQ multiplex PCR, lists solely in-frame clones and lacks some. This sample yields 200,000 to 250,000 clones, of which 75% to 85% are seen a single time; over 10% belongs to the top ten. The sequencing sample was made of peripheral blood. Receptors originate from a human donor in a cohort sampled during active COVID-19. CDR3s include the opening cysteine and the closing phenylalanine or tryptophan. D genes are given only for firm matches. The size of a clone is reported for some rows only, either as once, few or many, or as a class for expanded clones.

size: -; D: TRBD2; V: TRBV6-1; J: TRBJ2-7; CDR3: CASSESGASGRAFPNEQYF; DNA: TGTGCCAGCAGTGAATCTGGGGCTAGCGGGAGGGCCTTCCCCAACGAGCAGTACTTC
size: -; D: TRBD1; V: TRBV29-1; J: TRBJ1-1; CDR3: CSARTGTGGTNTEAFF; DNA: TGCAGCGCACGAACCGGGACAGGGGGGACGAACACTGAAGCTTTCTTT
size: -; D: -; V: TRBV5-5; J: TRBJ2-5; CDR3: CASSEVRHVQETQYF; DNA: TGTGCCAGCAGCGAAGTAAGACACGTACAAGAGACCCAGTACTTC
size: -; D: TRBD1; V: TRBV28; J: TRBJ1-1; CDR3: CASRRGQGAFF; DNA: TGTGCCAGCAGACGGGGACAGGGGGCTTTCTTT
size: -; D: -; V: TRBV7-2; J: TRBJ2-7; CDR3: CASSPARERRDFQYF; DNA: TGTGCCAGCAGCCCCGCCCGAGAGCGCCGGGACTTTCAGTACTTC
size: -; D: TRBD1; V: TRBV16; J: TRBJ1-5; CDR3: CASRGTVNQPQHF; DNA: TGTGCCAGCAGAGGGACAGTCAATCAGCCCCAGCATTTT
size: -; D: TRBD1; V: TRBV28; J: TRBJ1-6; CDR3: CASSRQGLNNSPLHF; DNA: TGTGCCAGTAGCCGACAGGGATTGAATAATTCACCCCTCCACTTT
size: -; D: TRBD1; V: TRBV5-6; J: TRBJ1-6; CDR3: CASSETGISGSPLHF; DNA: TGTGCCAGCAGCGAGACAGGGATCTCGGGCTCACCCCTCCACTTT
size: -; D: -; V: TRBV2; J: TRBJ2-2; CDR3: CASSKFGANTGELFF; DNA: TGTGCCAGCAGCAAGTTCGGGGCGAACACCGGGGAGCTGTTTTTT
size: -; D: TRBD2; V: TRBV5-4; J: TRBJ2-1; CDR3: CASSLWGGNEQFF; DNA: TGTGCCAGCAGCTTGTGGGGGGGTAATGAGCAGTTCTTC
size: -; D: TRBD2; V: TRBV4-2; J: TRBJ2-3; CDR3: CASSHAGTSGRGSDTQYF; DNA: TGTGCCAGCAGCCACGCCGGGACTAGCGGGAGGGGCTCCGATACGCAGTATTTT
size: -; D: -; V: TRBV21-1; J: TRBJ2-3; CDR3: CASSKISSGRTTSTDTQYF; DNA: TGTGCCAGCAGCAAAATCTCTAGCGGGAGGACTACTAGCACAGATACGCAGTATTTT
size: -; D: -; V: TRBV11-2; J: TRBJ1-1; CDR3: CASSRRVARDTEAFF; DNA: TGTGCCAGCAGCCGAAGGGTTGCCAGGGACACTGAAGCTTTCTTT
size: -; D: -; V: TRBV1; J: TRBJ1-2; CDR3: CTSSHRTEDYGYTF; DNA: TGCACCAGCAGCCATCGGACAGAAGACTATGGCTACACCTTC
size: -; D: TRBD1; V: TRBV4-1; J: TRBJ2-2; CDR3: CASSQGPGRTGDGELFF; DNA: TGCGCCAGCAGCCAAGGCCCAGGAAGGACAGGGGACGGGGAGCTGTTTTTT
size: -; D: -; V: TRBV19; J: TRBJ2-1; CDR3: CASSIPGTNNEQFF; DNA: TGTGCCAGTAGTATCCCCGGGACAAACAATGAGCAGTTCTTC
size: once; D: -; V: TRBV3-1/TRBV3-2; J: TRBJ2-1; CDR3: CASSQELSSYNEQFF; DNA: TGTGCCAGCAGCCAAGAACTGAGCTCCTACAATGAGCAGTTCTTC
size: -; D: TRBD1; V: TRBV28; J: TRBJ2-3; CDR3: CASSLQGATDTQYF; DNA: TGTGCCAGCAGCCTACAGGGGGCAACAGATACGCAGTATTTT
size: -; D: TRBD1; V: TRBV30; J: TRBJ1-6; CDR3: CAWRTQTGGSSPLHF; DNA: TGTGCCTGGAGGACCCAGACAGGGGGTAGTTCACCCCTCCACTTT
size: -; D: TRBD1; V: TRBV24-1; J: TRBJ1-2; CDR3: CATSEPGQKYGYTF; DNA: TGTGCCACCAGTGAGCCGGGACAGAAGTATGGCTACACCTTC
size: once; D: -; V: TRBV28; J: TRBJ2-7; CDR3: CASSLGGGVYEQYF; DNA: TGTGCCAGCAGTTTGGGGGGGGGCGTCTACGAGCAGTACTTC
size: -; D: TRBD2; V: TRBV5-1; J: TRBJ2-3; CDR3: CASSSESGRTDTQYF; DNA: TGCGCCAGCAGCTCGGAGAGCGGGAGGACAGATACGCAGTATTTT
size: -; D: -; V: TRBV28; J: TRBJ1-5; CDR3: CASSTGVGQPQHF; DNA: TGTGCCAGCAGTACGGGGGTGGGGCAGCCCCAGCATTTT
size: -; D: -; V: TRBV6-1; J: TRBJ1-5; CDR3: CASSEGTARQPQHF; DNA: TGTGCCAGCAGTGAAGGGACAGCGCGCCAGCCCCAGCATTTT
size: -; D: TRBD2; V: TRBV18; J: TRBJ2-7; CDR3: CASSPKIAGVEQYF; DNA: TGTGCCAGCTCACCAAAAATTGCGGGAGTCGAGCAGTACTTC
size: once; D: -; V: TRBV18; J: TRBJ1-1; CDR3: CASSPPAGKGRDEAFF; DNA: TGTGCCAGCTCACCACCTGCAGGGAAGGGAAGGGATGAAGCTTTCTTT
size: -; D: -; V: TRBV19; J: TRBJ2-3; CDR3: CASSKLATDTQYF; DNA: TGTGCCAGTAGTAAATTAGCGACAGATACGCAGTATTTT
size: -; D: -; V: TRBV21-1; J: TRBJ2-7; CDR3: CASRLARAYEQYF; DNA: TGTGCCAGCAGGTTGGCCAGGGCTTACGAGCAGTACTTC
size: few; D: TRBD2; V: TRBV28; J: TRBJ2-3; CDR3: CASSKHTSGSGPDTQYF; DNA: TGTGCCAGCAGTAAACATACTAGCGGGAGTGGCCCAGATACGCAGTATTTT
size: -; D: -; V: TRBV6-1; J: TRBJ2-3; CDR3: CASSESDEGGTDTQYF; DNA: TGTGCCAGCAGTGAATCCGATGAGGGTGGCACAGATACGCAGTATTTT
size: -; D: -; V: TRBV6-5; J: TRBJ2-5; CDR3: CASSYEGVGLETQYF; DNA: TGTGCCAGCAGTTACGAGGGAGTCGGGTTAGAGACCCAGTACTTC
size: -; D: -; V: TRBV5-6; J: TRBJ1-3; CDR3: CASRQLSSGNTIYF; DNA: TGTGCCAGCAGACAGCTGAGCTCTGGAAACACCATATATTTT
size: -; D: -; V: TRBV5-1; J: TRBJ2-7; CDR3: CASSSLQGGGVEQYF; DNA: TGCGCCAGCAGCTCGCTACAGGGGGGAGGGGTCGAGCAGTACTTC
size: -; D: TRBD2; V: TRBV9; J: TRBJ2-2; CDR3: CASSVAPGLAGGELFF; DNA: TGTGCCAGCAGCGTAGCCCCGGGACTAGCGGGCGGGGAGCTGTTTTTT
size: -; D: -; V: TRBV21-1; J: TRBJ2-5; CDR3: CASSKVNAQTFQETQYF; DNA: TGTGCCAGCAGCAAAGTAAACGCGCAAACCTTCCAAGAGACCCAGTACTTC
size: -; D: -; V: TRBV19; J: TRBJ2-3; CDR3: CASSIIQGSQYF; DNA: TGTGCCAGTAGTATAATCCAGGGTTCGCAGTATTTT
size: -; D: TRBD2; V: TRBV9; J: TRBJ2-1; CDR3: CASSVTLAVNEQFF; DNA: TGTGCCAGCAGCGTAACACTAGCGGTAAATGAGCAGTTCTTC
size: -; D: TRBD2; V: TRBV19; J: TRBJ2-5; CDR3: CASSTGTSGRAFETQYF; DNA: TGTGCCAGTAGTACCGGAACTAGCGGGAGGGCCTTTGAGACCCAGTACTTC
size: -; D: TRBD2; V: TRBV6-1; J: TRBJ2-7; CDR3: CASSEAGRETESYEQYF; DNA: TGTGCCAGCAGTGAAGCTGGGCGGGAGACAGAATCCTACGAGCAGTACTTC
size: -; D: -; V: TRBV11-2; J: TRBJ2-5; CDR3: CASSPLETQYF; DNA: TGTGCCAGCAGCCCCCTGGAGACCCAGTACTTC
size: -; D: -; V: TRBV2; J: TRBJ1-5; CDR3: CASSGDPPDQPQHF; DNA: TGTGCCAGCAGCGGAGATCCACCCGATCAGCCCCAGCATTTT
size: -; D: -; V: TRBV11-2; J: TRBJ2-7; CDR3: CASSYRQVGEQYF; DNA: TGTGCCAGCAGCTACCGACAGGTCGGCGAGCAGTACTTC
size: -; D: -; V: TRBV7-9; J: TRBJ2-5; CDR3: CASSPGETQYF; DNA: TGTGCCAGCAGCCCCGGGGAGACCCAGTACTTC
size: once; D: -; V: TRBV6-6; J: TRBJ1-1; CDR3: CASSYLASEAFF; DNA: TGTGCCAGCAGTTACCTAGCTTCCGAAGCTTTCTTT
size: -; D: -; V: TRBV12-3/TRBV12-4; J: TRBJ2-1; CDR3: CASSPSYGRQFF; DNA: TGTGCCAGCAGTCCGTCCTATGGTCGGCAGTTCTTC
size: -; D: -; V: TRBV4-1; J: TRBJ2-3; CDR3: CASSQERGSTDTQYF; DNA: TGCGCCAGCAGCCAAGAAAGAGGGAGCACAGATACGCAGTATTTT
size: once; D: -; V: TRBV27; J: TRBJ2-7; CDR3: CASSPKGGDYSYEQYF; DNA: TGTGCCAGCAGTCCGAAGGGGGGGGATTACTCCTACGAGCAGTACTTC
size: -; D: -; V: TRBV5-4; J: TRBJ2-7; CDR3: CASSGERDSYEQYF; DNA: TGTGCCAGCAGCGGGGAGCGAGACTCCTACGAGCAGTACTTC
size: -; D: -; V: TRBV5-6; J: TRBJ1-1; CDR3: CASSRRSGVVEAFF; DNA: TGTGCCAGCAGCCGTAGGTCGGGAGTGGTTGAAGCTTTCTTT
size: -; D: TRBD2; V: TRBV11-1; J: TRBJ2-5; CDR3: CASSQAGEAQETQYF; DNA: TGTGCCAGCAGCCAAGCGGGAGAGGCTCAAGAGACCCAGTACTTC
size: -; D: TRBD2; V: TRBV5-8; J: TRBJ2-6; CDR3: CASSPRTSGSSGANVLTF; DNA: TGTGCCAGCAGCCCCCGGACTAGCGGTAGCTCTGGGGCCAACGTCCTGACTTTC
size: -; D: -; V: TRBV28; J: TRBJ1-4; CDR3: CASSLVVGREKLFF; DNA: TGTGCCAGCAGTTTAGTCGTGGGCCGGGAAAAACTGTTTTTT